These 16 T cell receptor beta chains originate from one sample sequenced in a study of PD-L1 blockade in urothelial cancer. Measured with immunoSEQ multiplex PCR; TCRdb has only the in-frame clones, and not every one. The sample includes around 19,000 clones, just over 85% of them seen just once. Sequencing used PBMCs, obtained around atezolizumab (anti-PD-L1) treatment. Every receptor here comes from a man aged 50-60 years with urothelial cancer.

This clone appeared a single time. The CDR3 DNA sequence: TGTGCCAGCAGCAACCGGGACAGGGATTACAATGAGCAGTTCTTC. Translation: CASSNRDRDYNEQFF. This chain joins TRBV27 and TRBJ2-1; 9 bases match TRBD1. V was pared by 6 bases and J by 4 bases, with 7 bases of the junction left unmatched. The V gene's germline CDR1 is MNHEY and CDR2 SMNVEV (reference sequence). CDR3 length: 15 residues.

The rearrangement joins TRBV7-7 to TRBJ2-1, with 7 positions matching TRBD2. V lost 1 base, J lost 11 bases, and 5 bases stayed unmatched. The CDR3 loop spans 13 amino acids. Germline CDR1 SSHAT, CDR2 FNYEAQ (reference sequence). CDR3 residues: CASSLVGGGKQFF. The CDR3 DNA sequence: TGTGCCAGCAGCTTAGTGGGGGGGGGTAAGCAGTTCTTC.

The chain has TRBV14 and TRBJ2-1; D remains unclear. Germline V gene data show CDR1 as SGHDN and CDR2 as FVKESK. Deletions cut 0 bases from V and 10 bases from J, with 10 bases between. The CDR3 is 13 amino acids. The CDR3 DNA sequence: TGTGCCAGCAGCCAAGAATTCCGTTTGGAGCAGTTCTTC. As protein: CASSQEFRLEQFF.

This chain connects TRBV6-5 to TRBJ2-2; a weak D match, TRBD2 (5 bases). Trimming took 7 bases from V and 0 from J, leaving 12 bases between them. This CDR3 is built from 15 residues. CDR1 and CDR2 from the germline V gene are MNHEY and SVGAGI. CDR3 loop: CASTPRGTNTGELFF. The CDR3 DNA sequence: TGTGCCAGCACCCCCCGAGGGACGAACACCGGGGAGCTGTTTTTT.

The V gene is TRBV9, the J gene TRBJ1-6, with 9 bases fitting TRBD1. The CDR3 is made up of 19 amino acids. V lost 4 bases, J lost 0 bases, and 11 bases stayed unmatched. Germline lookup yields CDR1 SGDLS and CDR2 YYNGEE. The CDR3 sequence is CASSSNQGQGSSYNSPLHF. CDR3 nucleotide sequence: TGTGCCAGCAGCAGTAACCAGGGACAGGGAAGCTCCTATAATTCACCCCTCCACTTT.

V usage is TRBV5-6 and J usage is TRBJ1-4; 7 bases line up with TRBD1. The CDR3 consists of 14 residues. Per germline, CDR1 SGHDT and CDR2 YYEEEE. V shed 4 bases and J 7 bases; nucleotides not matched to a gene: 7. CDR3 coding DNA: TGTGCCAGCAGCCATACAGGGGTGGGTGAAAAACTGTTTTTT. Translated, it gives CASSHTGVGEKLFF.

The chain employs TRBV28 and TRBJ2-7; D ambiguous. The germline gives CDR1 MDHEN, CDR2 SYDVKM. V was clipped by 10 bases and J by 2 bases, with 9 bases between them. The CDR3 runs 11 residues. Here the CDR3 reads CATTTPYEQYF. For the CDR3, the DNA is TGTGCCACCACAACCCCCTACGAGCAGTACTTC.

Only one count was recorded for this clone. DNA for the CDR3: TGTGCCAGCAGCCTGGACGGCGGGGGGAACATTCAGTACTTC. It yields the protein CASSLDGGGNIQYF. The chain is built from TRBV11-3 and TRBJ2-4; 8 bases fit TRBD2. The CDR3 covers 14 residues. V lost 5 bases, J lost 7 bases, and 7 bases stayed unmatched. Per the germline V gene, CDR1 is SGHNT and CDR2 is YENEEA.

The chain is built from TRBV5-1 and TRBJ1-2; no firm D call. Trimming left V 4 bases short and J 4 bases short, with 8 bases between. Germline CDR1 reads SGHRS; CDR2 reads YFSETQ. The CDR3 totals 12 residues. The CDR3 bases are TGCGCCAGCAGCCGGGATCTCTATGGCTACACCTTC. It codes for CASSRDLYGYTF. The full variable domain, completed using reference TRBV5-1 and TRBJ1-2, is KAGVTQTPRYLIKTRGQQVTLSCSPISGHRSVSWYQQTPGQGLQFLFEYFSETQRNKGNFPGRFSGRQFSNSRSEMNVSTLELGDSALYLCASSRDLYGYTFGSGTRLTVV.

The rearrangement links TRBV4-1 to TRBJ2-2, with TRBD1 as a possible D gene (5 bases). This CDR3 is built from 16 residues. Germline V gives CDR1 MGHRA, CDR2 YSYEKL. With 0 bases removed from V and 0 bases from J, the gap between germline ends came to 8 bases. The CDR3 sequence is CASSQDRGSNTGELFF. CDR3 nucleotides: TGCGCCAGCAGCCAAGATAGGGGATCGAACACCGGGGAGCTGTTTTTT.

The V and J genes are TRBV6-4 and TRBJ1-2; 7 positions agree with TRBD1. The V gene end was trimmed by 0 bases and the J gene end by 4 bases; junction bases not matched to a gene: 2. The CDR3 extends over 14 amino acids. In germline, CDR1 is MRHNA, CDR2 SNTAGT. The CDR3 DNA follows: TGTGCCAGCAGTGACTCAGGGGGCTTCTATGGCTACACCTTC. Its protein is CASSDSGGFYGYTF.

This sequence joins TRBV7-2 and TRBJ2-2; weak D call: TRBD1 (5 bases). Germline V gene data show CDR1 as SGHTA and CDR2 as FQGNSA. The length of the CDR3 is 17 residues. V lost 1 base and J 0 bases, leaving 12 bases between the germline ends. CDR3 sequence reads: CASSLVPGHANTGELFF. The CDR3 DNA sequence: TGTGCCAGCAGCTTAGTTCCCGGACATGCGAACACCGGGGAGCTGTTTTTT. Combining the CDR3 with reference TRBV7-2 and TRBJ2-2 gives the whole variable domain GAGVSQSPSNKVTEKGKDVELRCDPISGHTALYWYRQSLGQGLEFLIYFQGNSAPDKSGLPSDRFSAERTGGSVSTLTIQRTQQEDSAVYLCASSLVPGHANTGELFFGEGSRLTVL.

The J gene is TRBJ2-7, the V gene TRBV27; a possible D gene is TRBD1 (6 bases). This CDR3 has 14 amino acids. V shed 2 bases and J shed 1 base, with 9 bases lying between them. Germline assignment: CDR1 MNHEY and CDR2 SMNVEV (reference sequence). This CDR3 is CASSLGRGSYEQYF. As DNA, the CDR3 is TGTGCCAGCAGTTTAGGCAGGGGATCCTACGAGCAGTACTTC.

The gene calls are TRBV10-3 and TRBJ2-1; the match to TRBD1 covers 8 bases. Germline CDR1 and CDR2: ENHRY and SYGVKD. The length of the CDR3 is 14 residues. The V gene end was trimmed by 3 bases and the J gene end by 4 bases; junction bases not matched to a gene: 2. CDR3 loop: CAISDRDRYNEQFF. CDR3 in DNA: TGTGCCATCAGTGATCGGGACAGGTACAATGAGCAGTTCTTC.

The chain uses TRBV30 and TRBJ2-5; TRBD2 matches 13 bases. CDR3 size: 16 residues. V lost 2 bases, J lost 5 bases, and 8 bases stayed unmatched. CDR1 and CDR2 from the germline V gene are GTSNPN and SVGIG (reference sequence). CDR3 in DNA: TGTGCCTGGAGTCCATCGACTAGCGGGGGGTTGGAGACCCAGTACTTC. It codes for CAWSPSTSGGLETQYF.

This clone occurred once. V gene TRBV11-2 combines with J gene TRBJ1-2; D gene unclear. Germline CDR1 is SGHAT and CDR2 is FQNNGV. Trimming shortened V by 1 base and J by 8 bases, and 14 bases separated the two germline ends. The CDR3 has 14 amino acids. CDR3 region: CASSLVAVSAGYTF. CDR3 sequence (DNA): TGTGCCAGCAGCTTAGTCGCAGTCTCAGCGGGCTACACCTTC.